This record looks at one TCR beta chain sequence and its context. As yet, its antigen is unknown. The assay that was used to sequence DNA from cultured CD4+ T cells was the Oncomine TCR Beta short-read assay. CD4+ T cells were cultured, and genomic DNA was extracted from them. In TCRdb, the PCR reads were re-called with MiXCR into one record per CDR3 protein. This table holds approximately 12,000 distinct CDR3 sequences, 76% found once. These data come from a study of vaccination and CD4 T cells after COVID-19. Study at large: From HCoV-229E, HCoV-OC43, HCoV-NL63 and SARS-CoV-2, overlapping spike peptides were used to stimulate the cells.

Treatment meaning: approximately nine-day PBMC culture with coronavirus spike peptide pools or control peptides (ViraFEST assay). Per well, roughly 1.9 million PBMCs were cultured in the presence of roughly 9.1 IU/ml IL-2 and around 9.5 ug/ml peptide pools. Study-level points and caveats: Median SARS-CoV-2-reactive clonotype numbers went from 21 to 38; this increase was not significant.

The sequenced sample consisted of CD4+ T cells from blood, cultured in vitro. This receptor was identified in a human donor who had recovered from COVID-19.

This CDR3 reads CASTRGFREGPQHF. Here the CDR3 DNA reads TGTGCCAGTACCCGGGGATTCCGCGAGGGGCCCCAGCATTTT. The rearrangement uses TRBV19 and TRBJ1-5; D is unclear. V gave up 7 bases and J gave up 9 bases, with 19 bases separating them. The CDR3 is made up of 14 amino acids. Looked up from germline, CDR1 is LNHDA and CDR2 is SQIVND (reference sequence).